Listed here is a single T cell receptor (beta chain). The target of this receptor is not known. Within one base of it there is no much larger clone, and no base qualities were kept. TCRbeta CDR3 regions were amplified from genomic DNA using the immunoSEQ Assay, a bias-controlled multiplex PCR. Turning to the authors' computational methods: The number of nucleated cells in each sample was estimated from the amplification of reference gene primers within the assay. To quantify the absolute abundance of each unique TCRbeta CDR3 rearrangement, sequence reads were collapsed and filtered. For each sample, productive Simpson clonality was calculated by taking the square root of Simpson's diversity index across productive rearrangements. TCRdb's version of the immuneACCESS table is confined to in-frame rearrangements and falls short of the full clone set. An unresolved V gene accounts for under half of the shortfall where checked; the remainder is of unknown origin. The V and J calls and the clone size are those of that table, but D and trimming were determined from the DNA. A total of roughly 100,000 clones appear in this sample, approximately 80% of them only once. Jointly, the top ten make up around 4.3% of the sample.

The data were obtained in a study of blood T cell repertoires in COVID-19 (dated by TCRdb to 2019 to 2021). With respect to the entire study: Samples covering the acute and convalescent phases of COVID-19 were provided by collaborators in the United States, Italy and Spain. The prospective study material was composed of cDNA or gDNA derived from T cells, B-cell-depleted T cells, or PBMCs. Subjects who had been exposed to COVID-19, were actively infected with it, or had recovered from it provided the deeply sampled blood TCRbeta repertoires that made up the dataset. The repertoires were released in a freely available public database meant as a resource for research on the immune response to SARS-CoV-2. Samples were obtained from the ongoing ImmuneRACE study (first 160 participants) and from approximately 1,200 subjects provided by 6 global collaborators. A de-identified subject ID, COVID-19 status, age in years and sex were almost always included in the sample metadata. HLA class I and class II types, where available, came from metadata supplied by the sample provider rather than from assay-based typing.

Broader findings and caveats from the paper: Clinical and demographic metadata were provided uncurated, with the amount varying by source and participant.

Collaborating institutions collected whole blood in K2EDTA tubes following their own protocols. For TCRbeta analysis, collaborators shipped samples in one of three forms: frozen whole blood, isolated PBMCs, or DNA extracted from either of those sample types. The CDR3 spans 16 residues, from the cysteine through the phenylalanine. Only the CDR3 part of the read is kept: 48 bases, read in frame from the first base. At the junction V is shortened by 1 base and J by 0 bases; bases outside the gene matches: 3. Sequences LGHDT (CDR1) and YNNKEL (CDR2) are obtained from the germline V gene (reference sequence).

Recombination joined TRBV3-1 (or the pseudogene TRBV3-2) with TRBJ2-7, and TRBD2 aligns with 10 junction nucleotides. Sequenced: peripheral blood. The sequence derives from a human donor in a cohort sampled during active COVID-19. Here the CDR3 is given as CASSQGTSGHSYEQYF. DNA sequence: TGTGCCAGCAGCCAAGGGACTAGCGGACACTCCTACGAGCAGTACTTC.